The T cell receptor beta chain described here comes from a study of T-cell memory formation after mild COVID-19 (dated by TCRdb to the early 2020s). Describing the broader study: Most TCR sequence clusters were specific to one of the two donors. In a couple of donors, T-cell clones that expanded and contracted after mild COVID-19 were tracked by sequencing TCRalpha and TCRbeta repertoires over time. Two young, previously healthy adult volunteers made up the cohort, one male and one female. What the work shows at the level of the full study, not this receptor alone: SARS-CoV-2 specificity was not confirmed for the second-wave clones peaking on day 37. Only a couple of mild cases were covered by the study, and larger cohorts that include severe cases with pre-infection samples were considered necessary. From day 15 to 85, contracting clones showed balanced CD4/CD8 phenotypes, whereas a second wave of clones that expanded from day 15 to 37 leaned towards CD4+. Contracting CD4+ clones appeared mostly in the CM and EM memory subsets, whereas CD8+ clones were enriched in EMRA. Some responding clones were detected in pre-infection memory, suggesting pre-existing cross-reactive memory T cells joined the SARS-CoV-2 response.

The sequencer was an Illumina NovaSeq 6000. Using 5'RACE with constant-segment primers, TCRalpha and TCRbeta cDNA libraries were constructed, with sample barcodes and unique molecular identifiers added in the process. RNA was extracted from every sample with Trizol reagent. Amplification of the libraries took two PCR steps, and the second step added a second sample barcode plus Illumina TruSeq adapters. The libraries were sequenced on an Illumina NovaSeq using 2 x 150 bp paired-end reads. The authors processed their data as follows. Reads were demultiplexed and collapsed into UMI-guided consensus sequences with migec v1.2.7. Using mixcr v2.1.11, UMI consensuses were aligned to TRA and TRB V and J templates and then assembled into clonotypes. A clonotype was counted as expanded or contracted only when both edgeR and NoisET called the clonotype significant, with the noise models trained on biological replicates. For edgeR calls, a false discovery rate-adjusted p below 0.01 and a log2 fold-change threshold of 1 were applied. As an exploratory analysis of dynamics, max-normalized trajectories of the 1000 most abundant clonotypes were examined with PCA combined with hierarchical clustering. Separately sequenced CD4+ and CD8+ repertoires were used to assign a CD4 or CD8 phenotype to each responding clone. The public reads were reprocessed in TCRdb via fastp at Q25 and MiXCR, keeping in-frame beta chains. For every CDR3 protein sequence, its rows merge into one entry that carries the most common genes and DNA. The V and J calls, along with clone size, are taken from TCRdb and not from the paper's own processing. The sample has around 320,000 distinct CDR3 sequences on record, around 19% of them singletons. The ten largest clones take up around a fifth of the sample.

Ficoll-Paque density gradient centrifugation was the method used to isolate PBMCs. This clonotype has more than one count but fewer than ten. Its antigen remains unidentified. Base qualities are not at hand, and no much larger clone is one base apart. From the cysteine up to the phenylalanine, the CDR3 has a length of 17 residues. Only CDR3 DNA is held: 51 bases, read in frame from base 1. V loses 5 bases of germline sequence and J loses 0 bases, and the interval between the two ends is 16 bases. Looking up the germline V gene yields CDR1 SGHTA and CDR2 FQGTGA. This receptor was taken from a man younger than 30 who had mild COVID-19 (a few samples of this study predate the infection). The sample titles of this study are shuffled in the database, so cell type and time point are left out; the donor was told from shared clones. The sample comprised PBMCs or a T cell subset sorted from them (not recorded which). The rearranged chain carries TRBV7-3 and TRBJ2-2, with the D gene not clear enough to name. Here the CDR3 is given as CASSHLPGQTNTGELFF. The DNA reads TGTGCCAGCAGCCACCTACCCGGGCAGACGAACACCGGGGAGCTGTTTTTT. Joined to the reference TRBV7-3 and TRBJ2-2 proteins, this CDR3 gives the full variable domain: GAGVSQTPSNKVTEKGKYVELRCDPISGHTALYWYRQSLGQGPEFLIYFQGTGAADDSGLPNDRFFAVRPEGSVSTLKIQRTERGDSAVYLCASSHLPGQTNTGELFFGEGSRLTVL.